What follows are 11 T cell receptor beta chains derived from one specimen sequenced in a study of cytotoxic CD8 clonotypes in ibrutinib-treated CLL. TCRdb's table, derived via immunoSEQ multiplex PCR, lists solely in-frame clones and lacks some. The sample carries over 40,000 clones, 75% to 90% recorded once. The material sequenced was PBMCs, taken after 24 months of ibrutinib treatment. The receptor source for this set is a human donor with chronic lymphocytic leukemia.

The chain uses TRBV10-3 and TRBJ2-6; 12 bases map to TRBD1. This CDR3 is 17 amino acids long. CDR1 ENHRY and CDR2 SYGVKD come from the germline V gene. V shed 2 bases and J 3 bases; nucleotides not matched to a gene: 2. The CDR3 DNA reads TGTGCCATCAGTGAGCGGGACAGGGGGCTTGGGGCCAACGTCCTGACTTTC. The encoded protein is CAISERDRGLGANVLTF.

This clone has more than one count but fewer than ten. The CDR3 reads CAWSPGGNTEAFF. In DNA, the CDR3 is TGTGCCTGGAGCCCGGGCGGGAACACTGAAGCTTTCTTT. The chain combines TRBV30 with TRBJ1-1, with no clear D. Germline assignment: CDR1 GTSNPN and CDR2 SVGIG (reference sequence). The CDR3 is made up of 13 amino acids. The germline V and J ends were trimmed by 3 bases and 1 base, with 9 bases remaining between them.

The J gene is TRBJ1-5, the V gene TRBV27; no definite D call. Trimming removed 1 base from V and 0 bases from J, with 16 bases in between. From germline, CDR1 is MNHEY and CDR2 SMNVEV (reference sequence). The CDR3 extends over 18 amino acids. The CDR3 loop reads CASSLYGRDPISNQPQHF. The DNA of the CDR3 is TGTGCCAGCAGTTTATATGGCAGAGACCCGATTAGCAATCAGCCCCAGCATTTT.

The genes are TRBV2 and TRBJ2-6, with TRBD2 as a possible D gene (5 bases). CDR1 is SNHLY and CDR2 is FYNNEI in the germline V gene. CDR3 size: 15 residues. V was cut by 6 bases and J by 0 bases, with 9 bases left in between. CDR3 loop: CASSLGLSGANVLTF. DNA of the CDR3: TGTGCCAGCAGCCTAGGACTCTCTGGGGCCAACGTCCTGACTTTC.

This chain connects TRBV18 to TRBJ1-1, with D tentatively TRBD1 (5 bases). CDR3 length: 14 residues. CDR1 is KGHSH, CDR2 LQKENI, per germline. Trimming removed 3 bases at V and 11 bases at J, with 19 bases between. The CDR3 protein is CASSPRGGDESAFF. The DNA of the CDR3 is TGTGCCAGCTCACCGCGTGGGGGGGACGAGTCGGCTTTCTTT.

This clone appeared a single time. The rearrangement joins TRBV30 to TRBJ2-3; a possible D gene is TRBD1 (5 bases). The V end lost 2 bases, the J end lost 3 bases, and 12 bases lay between the germline ends. The CDR3 runs 14 residues. Germline lookup yields CDR1 GTSNPN and CDR2 SVGIG (reference sequence). CDR3 region: CAWSQDTGTDTQYF. The CDR3 DNA is TGTGCCTGGAGTCAGGACACGGGTACAGATACGCAGTATTTT.

This clone is a singleton in its sample. The chain has TRBV6-6 and TRBJ1-2; maybe TRBD1 (5 bases). The CDR3 has 13 amino acids. Germline lookup yields CDR1 MNHNY and CDR2 SVGAGI (reference sequence). V lost 6 bases to trimming and J lost 5 bases, with 13 bases between them. CDR3 bases: TGTGCCAGCAGCCCCGGGACGGGATATGGCTACACCTTC. This gives the protein CASSPGTGYGYTF.

The rearrangement uses TRBV5-1 and TRBJ2-7; D call uncertain. The CDR3 covers 14 residues. Deletions cut 4 bases from V and 0 bases from J, with 11 bases between. The germline CDR1 and CDR2 sequences are SGHRS and YFSETQ. In DNA, the CDR3 is TGCGCCAGCAGCCCCGATGCCGCCTCCTACGAGCAGTACTTC. It codes for CASSPDAASYEQYF.

The chain combines TRBV30 with TRBJ2-2, with D hard to call. The CDR3 has 15 residues. Germline CDR1 reads GTSNPN; CDR2 reads SVGIG (reference sequence). Trimming took 3 bases from V and 0 from J, leaving 11 bases between them. The chain's CDR3 is CAWRWQPPNTGELFF. The CDR3 DNA reads as TGTGCCTGGAGATGGCAGCCCCCGAACACCGGGGAGCTGTTTTTT.

The V call is TRBV5-5, the J call TRBJ2-4; TRBD1 might be the D (6 bases). Deletions cut 0 bases from V and 8 bases from J, with 9 bases between. Germline V lookup: CDR1 SGHKS, CDR2 YYEKEE (reference sequence). CDR3 length equals 13 residues. The CDR3 here is CASSLAGVDIQYF. In DNA, the CDR3 is TGTGCCAGCAGCTTGGCAGGGGTGGACATTCAGTACTTC.

V and J are TRBV7-2 and TRBJ2-1, with 9 positions matching TRBD2. Trimming at V came to 2 bases and at J to 10 bases, leaving 15 bases not matched to a gene. The germline V gene encodes CDR1 SGHTA and CDR2 FQGNSA. This CDR3 has 17 residues. CDR3 region: CASSLLGSAGGEGEQFF. The DNA of the CDR3 is TGTGCCAGCAGCTTATTGGGTTCGGCGGGAGGGGAAGGCGAGCAGTTCTTC.